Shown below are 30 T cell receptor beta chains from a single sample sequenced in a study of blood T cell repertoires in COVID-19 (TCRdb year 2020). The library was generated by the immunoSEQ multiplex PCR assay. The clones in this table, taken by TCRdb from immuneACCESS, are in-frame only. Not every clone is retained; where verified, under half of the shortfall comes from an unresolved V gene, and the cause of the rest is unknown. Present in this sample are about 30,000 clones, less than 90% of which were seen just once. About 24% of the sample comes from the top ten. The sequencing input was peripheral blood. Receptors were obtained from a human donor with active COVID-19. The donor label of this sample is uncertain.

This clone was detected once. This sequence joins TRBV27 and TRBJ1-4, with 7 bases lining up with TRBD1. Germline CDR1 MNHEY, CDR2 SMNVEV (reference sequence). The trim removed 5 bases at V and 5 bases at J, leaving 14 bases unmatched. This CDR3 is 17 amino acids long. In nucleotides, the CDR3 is TGTGCCAGCAGTCCGTGGCCTACAGGGGATTTGAATGAAAAACTGTTTTTT. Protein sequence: CASSPWPTGDLNEKLFF.

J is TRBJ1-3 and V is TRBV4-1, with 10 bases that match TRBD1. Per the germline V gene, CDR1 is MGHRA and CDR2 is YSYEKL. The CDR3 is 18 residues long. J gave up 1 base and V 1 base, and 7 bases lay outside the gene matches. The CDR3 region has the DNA TGCGCCAGCAGCCAAGCCCCTGGACAGGGGGTGTCTGGAAACACCATATATTTT. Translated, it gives CASSQAPGQGVSGNTIYF.

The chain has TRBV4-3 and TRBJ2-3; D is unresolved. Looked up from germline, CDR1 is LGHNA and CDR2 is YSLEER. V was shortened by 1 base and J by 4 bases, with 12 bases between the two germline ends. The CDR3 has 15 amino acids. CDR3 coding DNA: TGCGCCAGCAGCCAAGGTATTGTGTCTTCAGATACGCAGTATTTT. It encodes CASSQGIVSSDTQYF.

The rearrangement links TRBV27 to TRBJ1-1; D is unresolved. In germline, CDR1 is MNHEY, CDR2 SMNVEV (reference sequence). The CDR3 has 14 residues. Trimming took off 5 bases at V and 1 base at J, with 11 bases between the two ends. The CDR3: CASSLRAGNTEAFF. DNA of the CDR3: TGTGCCAGCAGTCTCCGCGCGGGGAACACTGAAGCTTTCTTT.

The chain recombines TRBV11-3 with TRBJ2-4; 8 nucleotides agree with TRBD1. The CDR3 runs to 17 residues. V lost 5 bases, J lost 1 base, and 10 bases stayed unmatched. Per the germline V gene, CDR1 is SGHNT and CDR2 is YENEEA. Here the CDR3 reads CASSDPGGGRAKNIQYF. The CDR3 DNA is TGTGCCAGCAGCGACCCAGGGGGCGGTAGGGCCAAAAACATTCAGTACTTC. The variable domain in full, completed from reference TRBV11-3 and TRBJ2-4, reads EAGVVQSPRYKIIEKKQPVAFWCNPISGHNTLYWYLQNLGQGPELLIRYENEEAVDDSQLPKDRFSAERLKGVDSTLKIQPAELGDSAVYLCASSDPGGGRAKNIQYFGAGTRLSVL.

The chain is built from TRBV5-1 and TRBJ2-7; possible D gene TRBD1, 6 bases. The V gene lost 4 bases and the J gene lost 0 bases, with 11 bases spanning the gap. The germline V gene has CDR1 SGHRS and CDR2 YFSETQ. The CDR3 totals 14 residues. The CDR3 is CASSDTGSSYEQYF. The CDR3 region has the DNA TGCGCCAGCAGCGATACAGGGAGCTCCTACGAGCAGTACTTC. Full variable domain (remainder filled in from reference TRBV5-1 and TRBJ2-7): KAGVTQTPRYLIKTRGQQVTLSCSPISGHRSVSWYQQTPGQGLQFLFEYFSETQRNKGNFPGRFSGRQFSNSRSEMNVSTLELGDSALYLCASSDTGSSYEQYFGPGTRLTVT.

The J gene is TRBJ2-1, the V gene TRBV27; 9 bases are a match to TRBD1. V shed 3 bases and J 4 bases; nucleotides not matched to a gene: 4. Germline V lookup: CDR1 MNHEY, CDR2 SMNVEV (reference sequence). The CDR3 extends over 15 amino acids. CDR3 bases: TGTGCCAGCAGTTTGACAGGGGGGCTTTACAATGAGCAGTTCTTC. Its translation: CASSLTGGLYNEQFF.

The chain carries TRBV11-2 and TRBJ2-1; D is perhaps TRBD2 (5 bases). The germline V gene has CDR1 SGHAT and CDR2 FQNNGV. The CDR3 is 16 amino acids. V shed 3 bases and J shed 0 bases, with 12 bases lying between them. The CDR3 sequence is CASSFLRGSSYNEQFF. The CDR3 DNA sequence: TGTGCCAGCAGCTTTCTACGGGGAAGCTCCTACAATGAGCAGTTCTTC.

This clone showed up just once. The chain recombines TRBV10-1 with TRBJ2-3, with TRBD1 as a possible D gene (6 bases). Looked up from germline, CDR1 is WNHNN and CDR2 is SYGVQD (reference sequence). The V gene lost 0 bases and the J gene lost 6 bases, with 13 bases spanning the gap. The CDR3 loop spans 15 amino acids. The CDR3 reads CASSESGARADTQYF. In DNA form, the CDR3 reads TGCGCCAGCAGTGAGTCGGGGGCCCGGGCTGATACGCAGTATTTT.

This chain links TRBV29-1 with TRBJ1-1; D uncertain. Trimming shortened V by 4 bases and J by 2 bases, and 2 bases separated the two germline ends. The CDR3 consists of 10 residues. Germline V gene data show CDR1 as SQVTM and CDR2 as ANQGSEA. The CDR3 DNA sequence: TGCAGCGTTGTAAACACTGAAGCTTTCTTT. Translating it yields CSVVNTEAFF. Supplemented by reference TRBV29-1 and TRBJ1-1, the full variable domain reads SAVISQKPSRDICQRGTSLTIQCQVDSQVTMMFWYRQQPGQSLTLIATANQGSEATYESGFVIDKFPISRPNLTFSTLTVSNMSPEDSSIYLCSVVNTEAFFGQGTRLTVV.

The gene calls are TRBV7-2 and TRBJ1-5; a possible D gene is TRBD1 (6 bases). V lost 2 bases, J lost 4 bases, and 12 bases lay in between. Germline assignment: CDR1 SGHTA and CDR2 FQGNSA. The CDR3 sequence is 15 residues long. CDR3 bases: TGTGCCAGCAGCTTATCGAGGGGGGGTAATCAGCCCCAGCATTTT. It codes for CASSLSRGGNQPQHF.

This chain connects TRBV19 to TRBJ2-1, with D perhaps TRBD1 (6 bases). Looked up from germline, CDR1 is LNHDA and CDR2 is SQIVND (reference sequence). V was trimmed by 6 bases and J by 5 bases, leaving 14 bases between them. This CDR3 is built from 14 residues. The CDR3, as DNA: TGTGCCAGTAGCGAGGGGACACGGGACAATGAGCAGTTCTTC. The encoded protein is CASSEGTRDNEQFF.

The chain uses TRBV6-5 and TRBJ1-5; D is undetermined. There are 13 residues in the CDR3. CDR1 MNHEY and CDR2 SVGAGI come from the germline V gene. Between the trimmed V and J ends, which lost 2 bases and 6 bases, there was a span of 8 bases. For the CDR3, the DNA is TGTGCCAGCAGTTACGACTCGGGTCAGCCCCAGCATTTT. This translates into CASSYDSGQPQHF.

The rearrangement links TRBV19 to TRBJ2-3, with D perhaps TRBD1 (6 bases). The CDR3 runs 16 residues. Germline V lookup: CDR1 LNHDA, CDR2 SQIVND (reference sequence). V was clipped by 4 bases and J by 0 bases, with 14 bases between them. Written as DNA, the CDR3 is TGTGCCAGTAGTACTTTCCAGGGGTCTAGCACAGATACGCAGTATTTT. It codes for CASSTFQGSSTDTQYF.

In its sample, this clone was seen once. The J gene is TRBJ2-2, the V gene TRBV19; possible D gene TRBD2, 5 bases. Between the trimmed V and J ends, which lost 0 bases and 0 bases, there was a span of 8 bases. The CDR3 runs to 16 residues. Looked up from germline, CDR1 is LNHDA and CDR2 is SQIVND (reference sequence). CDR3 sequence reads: CASSIEGSANTGELFF. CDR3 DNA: TGTGCCAGTAGTATAGAAGGGAGCGCGAACACCGGGGAGCTGTTTTTT.

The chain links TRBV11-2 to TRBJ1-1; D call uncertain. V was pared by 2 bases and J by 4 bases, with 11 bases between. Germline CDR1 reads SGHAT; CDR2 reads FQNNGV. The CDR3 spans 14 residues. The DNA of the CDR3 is TGTGCCAGCAGCTTACGCCCAGGCCGCACTGAAGCTTTCTTT. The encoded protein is CASSLRPGRTEAFF. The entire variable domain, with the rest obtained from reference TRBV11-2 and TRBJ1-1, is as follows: EAGVAQSPRYKIIEKRQSVAFWCNPISGHATLYWYQQILGQGPKLLIQFQNNGVVDDSQLPKDRFSAERLKGVDSTLKIQPAKLEDSAVYLCASSLRPGRTEAFFGQGTRLTVV.

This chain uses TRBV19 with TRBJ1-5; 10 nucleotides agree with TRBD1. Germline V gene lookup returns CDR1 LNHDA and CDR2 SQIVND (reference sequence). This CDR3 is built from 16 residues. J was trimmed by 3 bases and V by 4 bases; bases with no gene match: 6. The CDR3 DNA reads TGTGCCAGTAGTAAGGGGGGGACAGGGGCCAATCAGCCCCAGCATTTT. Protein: CASSKGGTGANQPQHF.

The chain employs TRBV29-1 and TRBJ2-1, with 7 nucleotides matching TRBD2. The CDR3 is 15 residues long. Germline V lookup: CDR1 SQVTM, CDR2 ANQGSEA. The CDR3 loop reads CRLSGGPLIYNEQFF. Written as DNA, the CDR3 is TGCAGACTTTCGGGGGGACCTCTGATTTACAATGAGCAGTTCTTC.

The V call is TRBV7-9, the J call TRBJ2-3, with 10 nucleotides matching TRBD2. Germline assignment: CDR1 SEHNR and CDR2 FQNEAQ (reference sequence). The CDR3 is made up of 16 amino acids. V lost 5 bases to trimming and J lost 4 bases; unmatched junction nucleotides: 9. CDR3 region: CASSDILAGSSDTQYF. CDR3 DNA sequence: TGTGCCAGCAGCGATATACTAGCGGGATCGTCAGATACGCAGTATTTT.

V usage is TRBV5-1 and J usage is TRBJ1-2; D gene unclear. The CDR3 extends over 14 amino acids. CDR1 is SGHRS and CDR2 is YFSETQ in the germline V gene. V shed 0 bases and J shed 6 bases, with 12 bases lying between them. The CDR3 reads CASSLVLGADGYTF. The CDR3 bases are TGCGCCAGCAGCTTGGTCCTGGGAGCGGATGGCTACACCTTC.

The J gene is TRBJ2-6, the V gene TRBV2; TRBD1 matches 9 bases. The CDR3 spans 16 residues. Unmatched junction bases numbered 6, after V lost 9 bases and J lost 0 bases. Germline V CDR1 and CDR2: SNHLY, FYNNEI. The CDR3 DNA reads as TGTGCCAGTCGGACAGGGGCCGGCTCTGGGGCCAACGTCCTGACTTTC. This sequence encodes CASRTGAGSGANVLTF. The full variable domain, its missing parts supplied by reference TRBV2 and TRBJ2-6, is EPEVTQTPSHQVTQMGQEVILRCVPISNHLYFYWYRQILGQKVEFLVSFYNNEISEKSEIFDDQFSVERPDGSNFTLKIRSTKLEDSAMYFCASRTGAGSGANVLTFGAGSRLTVL.

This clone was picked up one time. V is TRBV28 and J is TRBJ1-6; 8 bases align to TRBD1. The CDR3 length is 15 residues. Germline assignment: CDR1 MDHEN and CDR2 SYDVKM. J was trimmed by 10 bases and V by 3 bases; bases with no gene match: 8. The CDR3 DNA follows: TGTGCCAGCAGTTTCAGGGGGCTTGGGGAATCACCCCTCCACTTT. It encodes CASSFRGLGESPLHF.

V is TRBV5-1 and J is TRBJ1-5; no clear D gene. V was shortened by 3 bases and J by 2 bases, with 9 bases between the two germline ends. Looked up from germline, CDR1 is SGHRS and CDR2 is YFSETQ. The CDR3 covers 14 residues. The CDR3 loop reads CASSYSGGNQPQHF. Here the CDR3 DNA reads TGCGCCAGCAGCTACAGTGGTGGCAATCAGCCCCAGCATTTT.

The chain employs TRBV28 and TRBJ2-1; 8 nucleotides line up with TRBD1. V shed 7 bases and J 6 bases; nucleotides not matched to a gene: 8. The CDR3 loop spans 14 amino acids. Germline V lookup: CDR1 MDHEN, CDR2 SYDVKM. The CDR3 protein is CASTNTGGSNEQFF. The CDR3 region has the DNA TGTGCCAGCACCAACACAGGGGGGAGCAATGAGCAGTTCTTC. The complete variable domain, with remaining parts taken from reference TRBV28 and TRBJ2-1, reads DVKVTQSSRYLVKRTGEKVFLECVQDMDHENMFWYRQDPGLGLRLIYFSYDVKMKEKGDIPEGYSVSREKKERFSLILESASTNQTSMYLCASTNTGGSNEQFFGPGTRLTVL.

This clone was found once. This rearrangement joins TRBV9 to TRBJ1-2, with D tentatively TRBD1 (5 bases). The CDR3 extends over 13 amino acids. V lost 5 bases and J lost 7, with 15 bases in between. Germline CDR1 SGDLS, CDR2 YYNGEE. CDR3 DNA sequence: TGTGCCAGCAGGGCCAGCGGGACCGGTGGCTACACCTTC. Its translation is CASRASGTGGYTF. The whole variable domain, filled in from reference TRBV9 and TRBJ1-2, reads DSGVTQTPKHLITATGQRVTLRCSPRSGDLSVYWYQQSLDQGLQFLIQYYNGEERAKGNILERFSAQQFPDLHSELNLSSLELGDSALYFCASRASGTGGYTFGSGTRLTVV.

CDR3 in DNA: TGTGCCAGCAGTATCCCCACTAGAGAGCAGTACTTC. This sequence encodes CASSIPTREQYF. The rearrangement joins TRBV28 to TRBJ2-7, with a tentative D call TRBD2 (5 bases). The V gene's germline CDR1 is MDHEN and CDR2 SYDVKM. Trimming took off 5 bases at V and 7 bases at J, with 12 bases between the two ends. The CDR3 runs 12 residues.

CDR3 nucleotide sequence: TGTGCCAGCAGTTCCTCCGGGCAGGGGGGCGGCTACACCTTC. Its translation is CASSSSGQGGGYTF. V gene TRBV27 combines with J gene TRBJ1-2, with TRBD1 matching 7 bases. The CDR3 runs to 14 residues. V trimming: 4 bases; J trimming: 8 bases; junction bases outside the gene matches: 10. Germline CDR1 reads MNHEY; CDR2 reads SMNVEV (reference sequence).

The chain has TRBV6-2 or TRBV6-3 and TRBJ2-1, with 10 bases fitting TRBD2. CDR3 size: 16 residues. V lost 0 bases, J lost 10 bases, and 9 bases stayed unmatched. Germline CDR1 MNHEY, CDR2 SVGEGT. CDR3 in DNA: TGTGCCAGCAGTTACTCGGGTCTAGCGGGAGTAGGCGAGCAGTTCTTC. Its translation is CASSYSGLAGVGEQFF.

CDR3 in amino acids: CASSDRRRGTYNEQFF. The CDR3 coding sequence is TGTGCCAGCAGTGATCGACGCAGGGGCACCTACAATGAGCAGTTCTTC. The chain employs TRBV2 and TRBJ2-1; D is possibly TRBD1 (6 bases). CDR3 length: 16 residues. V was pared by 3 bases and J by 2 bases, with 14 bases between. Germline V gives CDR1 SNHLY, CDR2 FYNNEI.

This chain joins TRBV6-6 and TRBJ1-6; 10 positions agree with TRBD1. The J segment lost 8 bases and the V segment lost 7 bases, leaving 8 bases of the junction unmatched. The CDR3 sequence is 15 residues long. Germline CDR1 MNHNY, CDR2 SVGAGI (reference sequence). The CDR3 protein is CASIWTGGTHSPLHF. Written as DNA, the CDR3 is TGTGCCAGCATTTGGACAGGGGGAACTCATTCACCCCTCCACTTT.